The present T cell receptor (beta chain) was sequenced within a study of cytomegalovirus exposure and HLA in healthy donors. Study details: Of about 400 genotyped donors, roughly 81% clustered with self-reported Caucasian donors.

Germline lookup yields CDR1 SGHTS and CDR2 YDEGEE. V dropped 2 bases and J dropped 3 bases, with 12 bases sitting between them. The CDR3 runs to 14 residues. The table lists this clone with a few counts. Its cognate antigen is unknown. Study-wide points: Later analysis suggested most CMV-associated TCR beta chains were HLA-restricted. Later analysis identified several of the most significant clusters that appeared linked to common viral pathogens.

Researchers ran the PCR with 60 Vbeta and 13 Jbeta primers. Libraries were prepared by immunoSEQ multiplex PCR; TCRdb keeps only in-frame clonotypes and omits some of them. The sample has over 85,000 clones, about 74% seen once. The clonotype was recovered from a female donor in good health and CMV-seronegative. The sequenced material came from PBMCs. The chain couples TRBV5-8 to TRBJ2-7; D might be TRBD2 (6 bases). The CDR3 sequence: CASSFTGRGYEQYF. DNA of the CDR3: TGTGCCAGCAGCTTCACCGGGAGAGGCTACGAGCAGTACTTC.